These 22 T cell receptor beta chains were sequenced from one sample in a study of tumor T cells in aggressive B-cell lymphoma. Clones were sequenced by immunoSEQ multiplex PCR, and TCRdb holds only the in-frame ones, with some missing. The table has 950 to 1,500 clones, roughly 86% seen once. Sample: tumor tissue. The receptors here all came from an adult with diffuse large B cell lymphoma.

J is TRBJ2-2 and V is TRBV6-6; possible D gene TRBD1, 6 bases. The germline V and J ends were trimmed by 6 bases and 7 bases, with 15 bases remaining between them. Germline CDR1 reads MNHNY; CDR2 reads SVGAGI (reference sequence). The CDR3 runs 14 residues. The chain's CDR3 is CASSLERGIGELFF. In DNA form, the CDR3 reads TGTGCCAGCAGCCTCGAGAGGGGGATCGGGGAGCTGTTTTTT.

This clone has just one count. The chain has TRBV19 and TRBJ2-7, with D maybe TRBD1 (5 bases). This CDR3 has 14 amino acids. The germline CDR1 and CDR2 sequences are LNHDA and SQIVND (reference sequence). With 7 bases removed from V and 2 bases from J, the gap between germline ends came to 15 bases. The CDR3 DNA follows: TGTGCCAGTAATGCCGGAAAGGGGCCCTACGAGCAGTACTTC. The encoded protein is CASNAGKGPYEQYF.

This chain joins TRBV19 and TRBJ2-1; 7 nucleotides agree with TRBD1. Looked up from germline, CDR1 is LNHDA and CDR2 is SQIVND (reference sequence). The CDR3 covers 14 residues. The ends lost 9 bases at V and 7 bases at J; junction bases unmatched: 12. Here the CDR3 reads CASTVRGLANEQFF. CDR3 DNA: TGTGCCAGCACGGTGAGGGGGCTTGCGAATGAGCAGTTCTTC.

J is TRBJ1-2 and V is TRBV30; the D is unclear. The CDR3 runs 12 residues. V gave up 1 base and J gave up 4 bases, with 7 bases separating them. Germline V gene data show CDR1 as GTSNPN and CDR2 as SVGIG (reference sequence). The CDR3 DNA is TGTGCCTGGAGTGGAGGAGTCTATGGCTACACCTTC. Its protein is CAWSGGVYGYTF.

The rearrangement uses TRBV19 and TRBJ1-1; D gene unclear. With 6 bases removed from V and 4 bases from J, the gap between germline ends came to 12 bases. This CDR3 contains 13 residues. CDR1 and CDR2 from the germline V gene are LNHDA and SQIVND (reference sequence). In DNA, the CDR3 is TGTGCCAGTAGCCCCATCCGGGGCACTGAAGCTTTCTTT. It is translated as CASSPIRGTEAFF.

This chain connects TRBV29-1 to TRBJ2-1, with 7 bases identical to TRBD2. With 7 bases clipped from V and 0 bases from J, the junction kept 24 bases outside the gene matches. In germline, CDR1 is SQVTM, CDR2 ANQGSEA. This CDR3 contains 20 residues. CDR3 bases: TGCAGCGCCGCGATGGGGAGAAAGGCGGGACCTAGCGGCTCCTACAATGAGCAGTTCTTC. It yields the protein CSAAMGRKAGPSGSYNEQFF.

The chain combines TRBV29-1 with TRBJ1-5, with 8 bases aligning to TRBD1. CDR1 and CDR2 (germline): SQVTM, ANQGSEA. This CDR3 contains 13 residues. J gave up 8 bases and V 6 bases, and 9 bases lay outside the gene matches. The CDR3 loop is CSVGQGPSEPQHF. CDR3 DNA: TGCAGCGTAGGACAGGGCCCGTCGGAGCCCCAGCATTTT.

This chain uses TRBV6-4 with TRBJ2-1; the match to TRBD2 covers 12 bases. The germline V gene has CDR1 MRHNA and CDR2 SNTAGT. The V segment lost 4 bases and the J segment 4 bases; nucleotides outside the gene matches: 2. This CDR3 comprises 15 residues. The CDR3 DNA sequence: TGTGCCAGCAGTGCTACTAGCGGGGGGTACAATGAGCAGTTCTTC. Translation gives CASSATSGGYNEQFF.

This sequence joins TRBV7-2 and TRBJ2-5; TRBD1 is a possible D gene (5 bases). The J call is uncertain, as TRBJ2-7 better fits the DNA end. Looked up from germline, CDR1 is SGHTA and CDR2 is FQGNSA. The CDR3 is 15 residues long. Written as DNA, the CDR3 is TGTGCCAGCAGCTTAGCGGGGCCCACGAATTACGAGCAGTACTTC. Its translation is CASSLAGPTNYEQYF.

In nucleotides, the CDR3 is TGTGCCAGTAGTATTCAGGAGGACCACGAGCAGTACTTC. As protein: CASSIQEDHEQYF. This rearrangement joins TRBV19 to TRBJ2-7; tentatively, D is TRBD2 (5 bases). V lost 3 bases to trimming and J lost 5 bases, with 11 bases between them. This CDR3 spans 13 amino acids. Per the germline V gene, CDR1 is LNHDA and CDR2 is SQIVND (reference sequence).

This clone was counted once. The rearrangement joins TRBV7-9 to TRBJ1-1; D unclear. CDR1 and CDR2 from the germline V gene are SEHNR and FQNEAQ (reference sequence). Trimming removed 1 base at V and 3 bases at J, with 6 bases between. This CDR3 contains 13 residues. CDR3 residues: CASSLERHTEAFF. In DNA form, the CDR3 reads TGTGCCAGCAGCTTAGAGAGGCACACTGAAGCTTTCTTT.

This chain joins TRBV11-3 and TRBJ2-3; TRBD2 aligns across 8 bases. There are 14 residues in the CDR3. V was clipped by 3 bases and J by 6 bases; unmatched bases: 5. Germline V gene data show CDR1 as SGHNT and CDR2 as YENEEA. Here the CDR3 reads CASSFGRGVDTQYF. The CDR3 nucleotides read TGTGCCAGCAGCTTTGGGCGGGGGGTTGATACGCAGTATTTT.

This clone is a singleton in its sample. J is TRBJ1-6 and V is TRBV5-6, with TRBD1 matching over 10 bases. Germline CDR1 is SGHDT and CDR2 is YYEEEE. The length of the CDR3 is 15 residues. The ends lost 0 bases at V and 9 bases at J; junction bases unmatched: 3. This chain's CDR3 is CASSLGQGAGSPLHF. CDR3 sequence (DNA): TGTGCCAGCAGCTTGGGACAGGGGGCAGGTTCACCCCTCCACTTT.

This clone was found once. This chain joins TRBV7-2 and TRBJ1-5; no firm D call. Germline-derived CDR1 and CDR2 are SGHTA and FQGNSA. The CDR3 consists of 14 residues. V was cut by 1 base and J by 5 bases, with 9 bases left in between. The CDR3 sequence: CASSLVGRYQPQHF. CDR3 sequence (DNA): TGTGCCAGCAGCTTAGTAGGGAGGTATCAGCCCCAGCATTTT.

The chain joins TRBV30 to TRBJ1-2; weak D call: TRBD1 (6 bases). This CDR3 region has 15 residues. Trimming stripped 4 bases from V and 5 bases from J, with 20 bases between. CDR1 GTSNPN and CDR2 SVGIG come from the germline V gene (reference sequence). CDR3 in DNA: TGTGCCTGGAACCCCGATACCCTTAGGGGGTATGGCTACACCTTC. Its protein is CAWNPDTLRGYGYTF.

Remarks on this clone: This could be a read error, since a much larger clone is one nucleotide away. The gene calls are TRBV7-2 and TRBJ2-7, with D tentatively TRBD2 (8 bases). This CDR3 is 16 amino acids long. The germline V gene encodes CDR1 SGHTA and CDR2 FQGNSA. V was clipped by 3 bases and J by 4 bases, with 19 bases between them. The CDR3 DNA reads as TGTGCCAGCAGCTTGGGAGGGGGCGGGAGGATATACGAGCAGTACTTC. It is translated as CASSLGGGGRIYEQYF.

The V and J genes are TRBV19 and TRBJ2-1; 7 positions match TRBD1. V lost 4 bases and J lost 4; bases outside the gene matches: 4. CDR1 is LNHDA and CDR2 is SQIVND in the germline V gene (reference sequence). There are 14 residues in the CDR3. Written as DNA, the CDR3 is TGTGCCAGTAGTAGGGGGACAGATTACAATGAGCAGTTCTTC. Residues: CASSRGTDYNEQFF.

The chain couples TRBV29-1 to TRBJ1-5; D gene uncertain. The CDR3 is 12 residues long. Trimming removed 6 bases from V and 4 bases from J, with 10 bases in between. Germline assignment: CDR1 SQVTM and CDR2 ANQGSEA. The CDR3 loop reads CSVASGNQPQHF. The CDR3, as DNA: TGCAGCGTAGCGTCCGGGAATCAGCCCCAGCATTTT.

This clone occurred once. The chain recombines TRBV7-2 with TRBJ2-5; D not certain. Between the trimmed V and J ends, which lost 5 bases and 2 bases, there was a span of 9 bases. CDR1 SGHTA and CDR2 FQGNSA come from the germline V gene. This CDR3 is 13 amino acids long. CDR3 bases: TGTGCCAGCAGCCCCAACCGGCAAGAGACCCAGTACTTC. Its translation: CASSPNRQETQYF.

The rearrangement links TRBV7-2 to TRBJ1-5, with D possibly matching TRBD1 (5 bases). V was pared by 4 bases and J by 3 bases, with 7 bases between. Germline V CDR1 and CDR2: SGHTA, FQGNSA. CDR3 length: 13 residues. Here the CDR3 DNA reads TGTGCCAGCAGCTCGGACATCAATCAGCCCCAGCATTTT. This codes for CASSSDINQPQHF.

As to this clone: At one boundary the junction diverges from the germline segment, which might be a read error. The sample has other DNA sequences that encode this CDR3 too. The chain combines TRBV9 with TRBJ1-6; D is unresolved. The CDR3 has 14 amino acids. The germline V gene has CDR1 SGDLS and CDR2 YYNGEE. CDR3 protein: CASSSRRDNSPLHF. The CDR3, as DNA: TGCGCCAGCAGCTCCCGACGGGATAATTCACCCCTCCACTTT.

The chain employs TRBV19 and TRBJ2-3; TRBD2 agrees at 7 bases. Germline-derived CDR1 and CDR2 are LNHDA and SQIVND (reference sequence). J gave up 0 bases and V 6 bases, and 3 bases lay outside the gene matches. The CDR3 consists of 14 residues. The CDR3, as DNA: TGTGCCAGTAGACCCGGGGGGAGCACAGATACGCAGTATTTT. Translation: CASRPGGSTDTQYF. The full variable domain, in which reference TRBV19 and TRBJ2-3 provide the parts outside the CDR3, is DGGITQSPKYLFRKEGQNVTLSCEQNLNHDAMYWYRQDPGQGLRLIYYSQIVNDFQKGDIAEGYSVSREKKESFPLTVTSAQKNPTAFYLCASRPGGSTDTQYFGPGTRLTVL.